The 31 T cell receptor beta chains below come from one sample, sequenced in a study of post-analysis software for immune sequencing data. For these TCRs, the target antigens are not known. Study findings and constraints: TRBV5-6, TRBV5-1 and TRBV20-1 were among five TRBV segments more frequent in patients than controls.

Built from TCR beta cDNA, the libraries had unique molecular identifiers in them. TCRdb reprocessed the PCR reads via MiXCR and lists one record per CDR3 protein. The table lists 800,000 to 950,000 distinct CDR3 sequences, roughly half of them singletons, with 4.6% in the top ten. Sequenced material: blood. The receptor source for this set is a girl aged 5-17 years with multiple sclerosis.

This sequence joins TRBV21-1 and TRBJ2-7; the tabulated D call, TRBD1, remains unverified against the DNA. TRBV21-1 is given as a pseudogene. The CDR3 length is 15 residues. The CDR3 region is CASSKEVGVNYEQYF. The DNA for the CDR3 is TGTGCCAGCAGCAAAGAAGTAGGGGTGAACTACGAGCAGTACTTC.

This chain's CDR3 is CASSYSGTGGGYTF. As DNA, the CDR3 is TGTGCCAGCAGTTACTCTGGGACAGGGGGAGGCTACACCTTC. This chain connects TRBV6-5 to TRBJ1-2; TRBD1 agrees at 11 bases. With 0 bases clipped from V and 8 bases from J, the junction kept 2 bases outside the gene matches. The CDR3 contains 14 residues. Per germline, CDR1 MNHEY and CDR2 SVGAGI.

There are a few counts of this clonotype. CDR3: CASSEGTSGSYEQYF. DNA for the CDR3: TGTGCCAGCAGTGAAGGGACTAGCGGTTCCTACGAGCAGTACTTC. The gene calls are TRBV2 and TRBJ2-7; TRBD2 agrees at 10 bases. Per germline, CDR1 SNHLY and CDR2 FYNNEI. The ends lost 1 base at V and 1 base at J; junction bases unmatched: 1. The CDR3 contains 15 residues.

This clonotype was seen more than once but under ten times. The rearrangement links TRBV7-7 to TRBJ2-7; 15 bases line up with TRBD2. The CDR3 contains 16 residues. Germline CDR1 reads SSHAT; CDR2 reads FNYEAQ (reference sequence). The CDR3 DNA follows: TGTGCTAGCGGAAGGACTAGCGGGAGGGCAAGTTTAGGGCAGTACTTC. Amino acids: CASGRTSGRASLGQYF.

The gene calls are TRBV10-3 and TRBJ2-5; 8 bases align to TRBD2. The CDR3 spans 16 residues. Trimming took 6 bases from V and 5 from J; bases not matched to a gene: 14. The germline V gene has CDR1 ENHRY and CDR2 SYGVKD. CDR3 sequence (DNA): TGTGCCATCAGCGCCACCTCAGCGGGGGCGGGGGAGACCCAGTACTTC. Its translation is CAISATSAGAGETQYF.

The chain combines TRBV20-1 with TRBJ2-3, with 7 bases identical to TRBD1. V trimming: 5 bases; J trimming: 0 bases; junction bases outside the gene matches: 8. Per germline, CDR1 DFQATT and CDR2 SNEGSKA (reference sequence). The CDR3 extends over 15 amino acids. Here the CDR3 reads CSASDPRGSTDTQYF. As DNA, the CDR3 is TGCAGTGCTTCGGACCCCAGGGGGAGCACAGATACGCAGTATTTT.

The chain recombines TRBV29-1 with TRBJ2-7; no reliable D call. Between the trimmed V and J ends, which lost 1 base and 1 base, there was a span of 11 bases. Germline CDR1 SQVTM, CDR2 ANQGSEA. The CDR3 runs 14 residues. The CDR3 nucleotides are TGCAGCGTTGAAGGGAGAAGCTTATCCTACGAGCAGTACTTC. Protein sequence: CSVEGRSLSYEQYF.

The chain joins TRBV7-9 to TRBJ2-5, with unresolved D. The closer fit of TRBJ2-7 to the DNA end suggests the J call may be wrong. The CDR3 totals 12 residues. CDR1 is SEHNR, CDR2 FQNEAQ, per germline (reference sequence). The DNA for the CDR3 is TGTGCCAGCAGCTTCCCCTACGGCGAGCAGTACTTC. Its translation: CASSFPYGEQYF.

The V and J genes are TRBV6-2 or TRBV6-3 and TRBJ2-7, with unresolved D. Germline values: CDR1 MNHEY, CDR2 SVGEGT. Deletions cut 5 bases from V and 3 bases from J, with 17 bases between. The CDR3 is made up of 15 amino acids. CDR3 region: CASSPQGLLLYEQYF. DNA for the CDR3: TGTGCCAGCAGTCCCCAAGGGCTATTACTCTACGAGCAGTACTTC.

The genes are TRBV19 and TRBJ2-7, with D perhaps TRBD2 (5 bases). The CDR3 is 12 residues long. Looked up from germline, CDR1 is LNHDA and CDR2 is SQIVND (reference sequence). V was clipped by 9 bases and J by 0 bases, with 9 bases between them. CDR3 amino acids: CASPRGSYEQYF. The DNA for the CDR3 is TGTGCCAGCCCCCGGGGCTCCTACGAGCAGTACTTC.

The chain uses TRBV29-1 and TRBJ2-1; possible D gene TRBD2, 5 bases. The J call is in doubt because the DNA end fits TRBJ2-7 better. This CDR3 has 15 amino acids. Germline V gives CDR1 SQVTM, CDR2 ANQGSEA. CDR3 DNA sequence: TGCAGCGTTGAAGATCTGAGCGGCTCCTACAATGAGCAGTACTTC. It yields the protein CSVEDLSGSYNEQYF.

This clonotype was observed a handful of times. The gene calls are TRBV3-1 and TRBJ2-3; D unresolved. V gave up 4 bases and J gave up 5 bases, with 10 bases separating them. This CDR3 is 13 amino acids long. The germline CDR1 and CDR2 sequences are LGHDT and YNNKEL (reference sequence). The CDR3 loop reads CASSLVEQDTQYF. The CDR3 DNA is TGTGCCAGCAGCCTGGTAGAACAAGATACGCAGTATTTT.

CDR3 coding DNA: TGTGCCAGCAGCTCAGGGCCTATAACTAGCGGGAGGAACGAGCAGTACTTC. Amino acids: CASSSGPITSGRNEQYF. V and J are TRBV7-6 and TRBJ2-5, with 12 bases identical to TRBD2. The closer fit of TRBJ2-7 to the DNA end suggests the J call may be wrong. The CDR3 length is 17 residues. Germline CDR1 and CDR2: SGHVS and FNYEAQ.

This clonotype was recorded a few times. Here the CDR3 DNA reads TGCGCCAGCAGCTTGGGCCAGGGGGTGGATGGCTACACCTTC. The encoded protein is CASSLGQGVDGYTF. The chain links TRBV5-1 to TRBJ1-2; 7 nucleotides line up with TRBD1. The CDR3 consists of 14 residues. Germline V CDR1 and CDR2: SGHRS, YFSETQ. Trimming removed 0 bases from V and 6 bases from J; junction bases left unmatched: 5.

This rearrangement joins TRBV7-2 to TRBJ2-1, with D unresolved. The V end was cut by 3 bases, the J end by 8 bases, with 17 bases between. Germline loops: CDR1 SGHTA, CDR2 FQGNSA. This CDR3 is built from 15 residues. CDR3 DNA: TGTGCCAGCAGCTTCCTCATCATGGGGTCTCATGAGCAGTTCTTC. It codes for CASSFLIMGSHEQFF.

The genes are TRBV15 and TRBJ2-3; a weak D match, TRBD1 (5 bases). V lost 3 bases and J 0 bases, leaving 7 bases between the germline ends. In germline, CDR1 is LNHNV, CDR2 YYDKDF (reference sequence). The CDR3 runs to 14 residues. The CDR3 DNA sequence: TGTGCCACCAGCAGGGGGCGGAGCACAGATACGCAGTATTTT. Amino acid sequence: CATSRGRSTDTQYF.

The V and J genes are TRBV7-3 and TRBJ1-2, with a weak D call TRBD1 (6 bases). CDR1 is SGHTA, CDR2 FQGTGA, per germline. Trimming removed 4 bases at V and 7 bases at J, with 13 bases between. This CDR3 has 13 residues. CDR3 DNA: TGTGCCAGCAGCTCCACAGGGACAACTGGCTACACCTTC. Translation: CASSSTGTTGYTF.

The chain uses TRBV20-1 and TRBJ2-5; tentative D call: TRBD1 (5 bases). The CDR3 has 13 amino acids. The germline gives CDR1 DFQATT, CDR2 SNEGSKA (reference sequence). V shed 1 base and J shed 5 bases, with 11 bases lying between them. CDR3 region: CSARGGSSETQYF. The CDR3 DNA reads TGCAGTGCTAGAGGGGGCTCATCGGAGACCCAGTACTTC.

This clonotype has only one observation. The V call is TRBV27, the J call TRBJ1-4, with unresolved D. CDR3 size: 14 residues. Germline lookup yields CDR1 MNHEY and CDR2 SMNVEV (reference sequence). Trimming left V 8 bases short and J 5 bases short, with 15 bases between. The CDR3 loop reads CASAPRPGNEKLFF. In DNA, the CDR3 is TGTGCCAGCGCCCCCCGGCCGGGAAATGAAAAACTGTTTTTT.

A few counts support this clonotype. Here the CDR3 DNA reads TGCAGTGCTAATGGGACTAGCGGGAGCTTAGAGACCCAGTACTTC. As protein: CSANGTSGSLETQYF. The rearrangement joins TRBV20-1 to TRBJ2-5; TRBD2 aligns across 14 bases. CDR1 and CDR2 from the germline V gene are DFQATT and SNEGSKA (reference sequence). This CDR3 is 15 amino acids long. The V and J ends lost 4 bases and 4 bases, in that order; junction bases with no gene match: 5.

The V call is TRBV10-3, the J call TRBJ1-2, with TRBD1 as a possible D gene (6 bases). Trimming took off 0 bases at V and 6 bases at J, with 8 bases between the two ends. The CDR3 covers 13 residues. The germline CDR1 and CDR2 sequences are ENHRY and SYGVKD. The CDR3 DNA is TGTGCCATCAGTGAGTCAACAGGGAATGGCTACACCTTC. The encoded protein is CAISESTGNGYTF.

The V and J genes are TRBV4-1 and TRBJ2-4; possible D gene TRBD2, 5 bases. The J call may be incorrect, as the DNA end agrees better with TRBJ2-7. Germline V lookup: CDR1 MGHRA, CDR2 YSYEKL. The CDR3 extends over 16 amino acids. CDR3 in amino acids: CASSQDPSRGWYEQYF. The CDR3 DNA reads TGCGCCAGCAGCCAAGACCCCTCTCGGGGTTGGTACGAGCAGTACTTC.

There are a few counts of this clonotype. J is TRBJ2-7 and V is TRBV13; D perhaps matches TRBD1 (6 bases). The CDR3 sequence is 15 residues long. V was clipped by 5 bases and J by 1 base, with 15 bases between them. Germline values: CDR1 PRHDT, CDR2 FYEKMQ (reference sequence). The CDR3 region is CASSQRQENSYEQYF. The CDR3 region has the DNA TGTGCCAGCAGCCAACGACAGGAGAATTCCTACGAGCAGTACTTC. Supplemented by reference TRBV13 and TRBJ2-7, the full variable domain reads AAGVIQSPRHLIKEKRETATLKCYPIPRHDTVYWYQQGPGQDPQFLISFYEKMQSDKGSIPDRFSAQQFSDYHSELNMSSLELGDSALYFCASSQRQENSYEQYFGPGTRLTVT.

The rearrangement uses TRBV25-1 and TRBJ1-2, with a possible D match to TRBD1 (5 bases). The germline V gene has CDR1 MGHDK and CDR2 SYGVNS. The length of the CDR3 is 14 residues. Trimming removed 6 bases from V and 6 bases from J, with 17 bases in between. The CDR3 region has the DNA TGTGCCAGCAGCCCGGGACGGTGGTGGGATGGCTACACCTTC. It is translated as CASSPGRWWDGYTF.

This clonotype was counted only a few times. The gene calls are TRBV5-6 and TRBJ2-3, with TRBD1 identical over 8 bases. V lost 0 bases, J lost 9 bases, and 3 bases stayed unmatched. The CDR3 has 13 amino acids. Germline CDR1 and CDR2: SGHDT and YYEEEE. The CDR3 DNA sequence: TGTGCCAGCAGCTTGGGGGACAGGAGCACGCAGTATTTT. The encoded protein is CASSLGDRSTQYF. Full variable domain (outside the CDR3, taken from reference TRBV5-6 and TRBJ2-3): DAGVTQSPTHLIKTRGQQVTLRCSPKSGHDTVSWYQQALGQGPQFIFQYYEEEERQRGNFPDRFSGHQFPNYSSELNVNALLLGDSALYLCASSLGDRSTQYFGPGTRLTVL.

V and J are TRBV5-1 and TRBJ2-1, with TRBD2 matching 8 bases. V lost 0 bases, J lost 6 bases, and 5 bases stayed unmatched. The CDR3 length is 15 residues. Germline V lookup: CDR1 SGHRS, CDR2 YFSETQ. This CDR3 reads CASSLGLAGSNEQFF. CDR3 nucleotide sequence: TGCGCCAGCAGCTTGGGGCTAGCGGGTTCCAATGAGCAGTTCTTC.

The chain carries TRBV4-1 and TRBJ2-6, with D perhaps matching TRBD1 (5 bases). CDR3 length: 18 amino acids. CDR1 is MGHRA, CDR2 YSYEKL, per germline. Trimming took off 4 bases at V and 0 bases at J, with 16 bases between the two ends. CDR3 sequence reads: CASSPRDSRISGANVLTF. The CDR3 DNA sequence: TGCGCCAGCAGCCCCCGAGACAGCCGGATCTCTGGGGCCAACGTCCTGACTTTC.

The chain couples TRBV4-2 to TRBJ2-3; D remains ambiguous. The germline V gene encodes CDR1 LGHNA and CDR2 YNFKEQ. The CDR3 is made up of 16 amino acids. Trimming left V 0 bases short and J 4 bases short, with 14 bases between. CDR3 in amino acids: CASSQELFRFADTQYF. Here the CDR3 DNA reads TGTGCCAGCAGCCAAGAATTGTTTAGATTCGCAGATACGCAGTATTTT.

This clonotype was recorded only once. The chain couples TRBV20-1 to TRBJ1-5, with TRBD1 identical over 10 bases. Germline V gene data show CDR1 as DFQATT and CDR2 as SNEGSKA (reference sequence). V lost 6 bases and J lost 7; bases outside the gene matches: 15. The CDR3 totals 16 residues. The CDR3 DNA is TGCAGTGCCGCCTCTCCGGGACAGGGGTTGAGCCAGCCCCAGCATTTT. As protein: CSAASPGQGLSQPQHF.

On this clonotype: The germline gene is not matched at one end of the junction; a read error may be the cause. V gene TRBV5-1 combines with J gene TRBJ2-4; tentative D call: TRBD2 (7 bases). Germline V gives CDR1 SGHRS, CDR2 YFSETQ. The CDR3 contains 14 residues. Here the CDR3 reads CANSSGGPKNIQYF. The CDR3 DNA reads TGCGCCAACAGCTCCGGGGGGCCCAAAAACATTCAGTACTTC.

The chain has TRBV5-1 and TRBJ2-1, with D tentatively TRBD1 (5 bases). Trimming left V 7 bases short and J 2 bases short, with 13 bases between. The germline V gene encodes CDR1 SGHRS and CDR2 YFSETQ. The CDR3 has 14 residues. Written as DNA, the CDR3 is TGCGCCAGCCAAACAGCAGGGACCTACAATGAGCAGTTCTTC. Translation gives CASQTAGTYNEQFF.